These T cell receptor beta chains were read from a single sample in a study of cytomegalovirus exposure and HLA in healthy donors. Libraries were prepared by immunoSEQ multiplex PCR; TCRdb keeps only in-frame clonotypes and omits some of them. The data hold 130,000 to 150,000 clones, with 65% to 75% observed a single time. The sequencing sample was made of PBMCs. The receptors shown here come from a man aged 60 to 75 in good health and CMV-seronegative. Both conserved end residues are part of each CDR3. Each record gives: J gene, clone size, V gene, D gene, CDR3 DNA, CDR3 protein. The D gene is left open where the match is weak. Some rows mark clone size as missing; the rest say once, few, many or name a class of expanded clone.

TRBJ2-1	-	TRBV7-2	TRBD2	TGTGCCAGCAGCCCGGTTAGCGGGAGCTTATACAATGAGCAGTTCTTC	CASSPVSGSLYNEQFF
TRBJ1-4	-	TRBV7-9	TRBD1	TGTGCCAGCAGCTTCGAACAGGGGACTTCACGGGAAAAACTGTTTTTT	CASSFEQGTSREKLFF
TRBJ2-2	-	TRBV7-2	TRBD1	TGTGCCAGCAGCTTCCGGACAGGGCAAGGCGGGGAGCTGTTTTTT	CASSFRTGQGGELFF
TRBJ2-3	few	TRBV5-6	-	TGTGCCAGCAGCTCGCGGGGATTCTCTAGCACAGATACGCAGTATTTT	CASSSRGFSSTDTQYF
TRBJ2-1	-	TRBV6-5	TRBD2	TGTGCCAGCAGACTAGCGGGAGTGGGTAATGAGCAGTTCTTC	CASRLAGVGNEQFF
TRBJ2-1	few	TRBV9	-	TGTGCCAGCAGCGTAGTCGAACGAGTGGGAGCGAGCTCCTACAATGAGCAGTTCTTC	CASSVVERVGASSYNEQFF
TRBJ2-2	-	TRBV9	TRBD2	TGTGCCAGCAGCGTAGGGACTAGCAGGAACACCGGGGAGCTGTTTTTT	CASSVGTSRNTGELFF
TRBJ2-5	-	TRBV7-9	TRBD1	TGTGCCAGCAGGACAGCCGGAGACAGGGGGCTCCAAGAGACCCAGTACTTC	CASRTAGDRGLQETQYF
TRBJ2-1	once	TRBV9	-	TGTGCCAGCAGCCCGAGGGCGGGATTAGATGAGCAGTTCTTC	CASSPRAGLDEQFF
TRBJ1-1	once	TRBV15	-	TGTGCCACCAGCAGAGATAGGACACTGGAAGCTTTCTTT	CATSRDRTLEAFF
TRBJ2-2	-	TRBV5-4	TRBD2	TGTGCCAGCAGCCTCGTTCGGGGGGCCGGGGAGCTGTTTTTT	CASSLVRGAGELFF
TRBJ2-2	-	TRBV10-3	TRBD2	TGTGCCATCAGTGAGTGGCTAGCGGAGAGCCCTTGGCCGAACACCGGGGAGCTGTTTTTT	CAISEWLAESPWPNTGELFF
TRBJ2-5	-	TRBV28	TRBD1	TGTGCCAGCAGTTTATGGGACAGGGGAGGGGTAGAGACCCAGTACTTC	CASSLWDRGGVETQYF
TRBJ2-7	-	TRBV28	-	TGTGCCAGCAGCGGGACAAGAGTGTCCTACGAGCAGTACTTC	CASSGTRVSYEQYF
TRBJ2-2	-	TRBV19	TRBD1	TGTGCCAGTATTCAAGGACAGGGGGCATGGACCGGGGAGCTGTTTTTT	CASIQGQGAWTGELFF
TRBJ1-2	-	TRBV15	TRBD1	TGTGCCACCAGCTACATGACAGGGAGCTACGGCTACACCTTC	CATSYMTGSYGYTF
TRBJ2-4	-	TRBV6-1	-	TGTGCCAGCAGTGACAGGGGACAAGCCAAAAACATTCAGTACTTC	CASSDRGQAKNIQYF
TRBJ1-4	-	TRBV4-3	-	TGCGCCAGCAGCCAACTAAGGGAAGAGGGCGCGACTAATGAAAAACTGTTTTTT	CASSQLREEGATNEKLFF
TRBJ1-5	once	TRBV10-3	-	TGTGCCATCAGTGAATCACACCAGCCCCAGCATTTT	CAISESHQPQHF
TRBJ1-1	-	TRBV19	-	TGTGCCAGTAGTTCCCGGGACAATGAGAACACTGAAGCTTTCTTT	CASSSRDNENTEAFF
TRBJ1-5	-	TRBV9	-	TGTGCCAGCAGCCCTCGGGGGGACCTCCTACATCAGCCCCAGCATTTT	CASSPRGDLLHQPQHF
TRBJ2-2	-	TRBV14	-	TGTGCCAGCAGCCAGGGGGAGGAGAGCACCGGGGAGCTGTTTTTT	CASSQGEESTGELFF
TRBJ2-1	-	TRBV29-1	-	TGCAGCGTTGAAACTACCGACCGCGATGAGCAGTTCTTC	CSVETTDRDEQFF
TRBJ2-1	-	TRBV28	-	TGTGCCAGCAGATGGAGCCAGGGTGTGGGTAATGAGCAGTTCTTC	CASRWSQGVGNEQFF
TRBJ1-1	-	TRBV20-1	-	TGCAGTGCTAGTCGAGATGAAGCTTTCTTT	CSASRDEAFF
TRBJ2-2	once	TRBV15	-	TGTGCCACCAGCAGAGAAGACAGCTCGAACACCGGGGAGCTGTTTTTT	CATSREDSSNTGELFF
TRBJ1-2	-	TRBV2	-	TGTGCCAGCACCTCAGACTACCCTCCTTCCACCTTC	CASTSDYPPSTF
TRBJ1-3	-	TRBV5-4	-	TGTGCCAGCAGCTTGTCCCGTCAGGCCCCAGGTTCCTCTGGAAACACCATATATTTT	CASSLSRQAPGSSGNTIYF
TRBJ2-7	-	TRBV27	TRBD1	TGTGCCAGCAGTGACAGGACAGGTGAAGTCTACGAGCAGTACTTC	CASSDRTGEVYEQYF
TRBJ2-7	few	TRBV7-9	TRBD2	TGTGCCAGCAGCCTCCGGACTAGCGGGACCTACGAGCAGTACTTC	CASSLRTSGTYEQYF
TRBJ1-1	-	TRBV29-1	TRBD1	TGCAGCGGGGGCGGGACAGGGGTCGAAGCTTTCTTT	CSGGGTGVEAFF
TRBJ1-1	few	TRBV10-2	TRBD1	TGCGCCAGCAGTGAGGGACAGGGTGAAGCTTTCTTT	CASSEGQGEAFF
TRBJ1-5	few	TRBV4-2	TRBD1	TGTGCCAGCAGCCAAGGGACAGGGGACAATCAGCCCCAGCATTTT	CASSQGTGDNQPQHF
TRBJ2-7	once	TRBV25-1	-	TGTGCCAGCAGTGATAAACTAGAGTCCTACGAGCAGTACTTC	CASSDKLESYEQYF
TRBJ2-6	-	TRBV19	-	TGTGCCAGTACGCCGGGGGTCACTGGGGCCAACGTCCTGACTTTC	CASTPGVTGANVLTF
TRBJ2-5	-	TRBV11-2	-	TGTGCCAGCAGCTTAGGGGAGGAAGAGACCCAGTACTTC	CASSLGEEETQYF
TRBJ1-4	-	TRBV18	TRBD1	TGTGCCAGCTCACCTGAGACAGGGGACGACGAAAAACTGTTTTTT	CASSPETGDDEKLFF
TRBJ2-5	few	TRBV11-1	TRBD2	TGTGCCAGCAGCATAGGCCGAGGACTAGACGACGAGACCCAGTACTTC	CASSIGRGLDDETQYF
TRBJ2-1	-	TRBV10-3	TRBD2	TGTGCCATCAGCGTAGCGGGAGGGGACAATGAGCAGTTCTTC	CAISVAGGDNEQFF
TRBJ2-7	once	TRBV5-4	TRBD2	TGTGCCAGCAGCTTCGCTAGCGGCTCCCTGGGGGAGCAGTACTTC	CASSFASGSLGEQYF
TRBJ2-7	-	TRBV27	-	TGTGCCAGCCACTTAAGTGGCTCCTACGAGCAGTACTTC	CASHLSGSYEQYF
TRBJ2-1	-	TRBV5-1	TRBD2	TGCGCCAGCACTGGGACTAGCGGGGACAATGAGCAGTTCTTC	CASTGTSGDNEQFF
TRBJ2-4	few	TRBV27	-	TGTGCCAGCAGTTTATCGGAGCCGCCGCGTAACATTCAGTACTTC	CASSLSEPPRNIQYF
TRBJ2-1	-	TRBV7-3	TRBD2	TGTGCCAGCAGCTCGGGACTAGCGGGAGGTCATGAGCAGTTCTTC	CASSSGLAGGHEQFF
TRBJ1-2	few	TRBV14	-	TGTGCCAGCAGCCCCGACAGCCTCTATGGCTACACCTTC	CASSPDSLYGYTF
TRBJ2-2	-	TRBV28	-	TGTGCCAGCAGTTTCGGCAGGGGCCCCGGGGAGCTGTTTTTT	CASSFGRGPGELFF
TRBJ1-1	-	TRBV28	-	TGTGCCAGCAGTATTAGACAGGCTGAAGCTTTCTTT	CASSIRQAEAFF
TRBJ2-7	-	TRBV6-6	TRBD1	TGTGCCACTTCTTCGGGACAGGGGGCCTACGAGCAGTACTTC	CATSSGQGAYEQYF
TRBJ1-6	-	TRBV27	-	TGTGCCAGCAGTTTACACCAGGAGGCCGATTCACCCCTCCACTTT	CASSLHQEADSPLHF
TRBJ2-5	-	TRBV2	TRBD2	TGTGCCAGCAGTGGAGCGGGAGAAAGGCAAGAGACCCAGTACTTC	CASSGAGERQETQYF
TRBJ2-7	-	TRBV6-5	TRBD2	TGTGCCAGCAGCTCGGGGGGAAGGAGCTCCTACGAGCAGTACTTC	CASSSGGRSSYEQYF
TRBJ2-3	-	TRBV5-1	-	TGCGCCAGCAGCCCGGAAGGCGGGTTAAACACAGATACGCAGTATTTT	CASSPEGGLNTDTQYF
TRBJ1-2	-	TRBV28	-	TGTGCCAGCACCGGATACCGGGAAAGGCACTATGGCTACACCTTC	CASTGYRERHYGYTF
TRBJ1-2	-	TRBV7-3	TRBD1	TGTGCCAGCAGCTCTAAAGGGGGCGCGGGGTATGGCTACACCTTC	CASSSKGGAGYGYTF
TRBJ1-2	-	TRBV5-1	TRBD1	TGCGCCAGCAGCTCAGGACAGGGAAGTAACTATGGCTACACCTTC	CASSSGQGSNYGYTF